This is a list of T cell receptor beta chains from one sample in a study of cytomegalovirus exposure and HLA in healthy donors. The method was immunoSEQ multiplex PCR; TCRdb's version includes in-frame clones alone and lacks a portion of them. The sample has approximately 150,000 clones, about 91% seen once. Sequenced input: PBMCs. These receptors originate from a man in his late teens or twenties in good health and CMV-seropositive. Both conserved end residues are part of each CDR3. D genes are given only for firm matches. Only part of the rows carry a size: once, few, many, or a class if the clone is expanded.

abundance: many; j_gene: TRBJ1-1; v_gene: TRBV19; d_gene: TRBD1; CDR3aa: CASSSGQGITMNTEAFF; CDR3nt: TGTGCCAGTAGCTCCGGACAGGGGATTACAATGAACACTGAAGCTTTCTTT
abundance: NA; j_gene: TRBJ2-1; v_gene: TRBV10-1; d_gene: TRBD2; CDR3aa: CASSLTSGNEQFF; CDR3nt: TGCGCCAGCAGCCTGACTAGCGGGAATGAGCAGTTCTTC
abundance: NA; j_gene: TRBJ1-6; v_gene: TRBV7-9; d_gene: NA; CDR3aa: CASSLEPISPLHF; CDR3nt: TGTGCCAGCAGCTTAGAGCCGATTTCACCCCTCCACTTT
abundance: NA; j_gene: TRBJ2-7; v_gene: TRBV30; d_gene: TRBD2; CDR3aa: CAWSVLAGTFSYEQYF; CDR3nt: TGTGCCTGGAGTGTACTAGCGGGGACCTTTTCCTACGAGCAGTACTTC
abundance: NA; j_gene: TRBJ2-3; v_gene: TRBV15; d_gene: NA; CDR3aa: CATSRPGQPTDTQYF; CDR3nt: TGTGCCACCAGCAGACCGGGACAACCCACAGATACGCAGTATTTT
abundance: NA; j_gene: TRBJ2-3; v_gene: TRBV7-2; d_gene: TRBD1; CDR3aa: CASSPRDRGRDTQYF; CDR3nt: TGTGCCAGCAGCCCCCGGGACAGGGGGCGAGATACGCAGTATTTT
abundance: once; j_gene: TRBJ2-1; v_gene: TRBV6-4; d_gene: TRBD2; CDR3aa: CASSVAGASDEQFF; CDR3nt: TGTGCCAGCAGTGTAGCGGGAGCTTCAGATGAGCAGTTCTTC
abundance: NA; j_gene: TRBJ2-1; v_gene: TRBV5-1; d_gene: TRBD2; CDR3aa: CASSYLAGGINEQFF; CDR3nt: TGCGCCAGCAGCTACCTAGCGGGGGGGATTAATGAGCAGTTCTTC
abundance: NA; j_gene: TRBJ1-1; v_gene: TRBV11-2; d_gene: TRBD1; CDR3aa: CASSAEEGANTEAFF; CDR3nt: TGTGCCAGCAGCGCAGAAGAGGGGGCGAACACTGAAGCTTTCTTT
abundance: NA; j_gene: TRBJ2-7; v_gene: TRBV10-3; d_gene: NA; CDR3aa: CAISFLGGREQYF; CDR3nt: TGTGCCATCAGCTTTTTAGGGGGTCGCGAGCAGTACTTC
abundance: NA; j_gene: TRBJ2-3; v_gene: TRBV27; d_gene: TRBD2; CDR3aa: CASTSSGGLTDTQYF; CDR3nt: TGTGCCAGCACTTCTAGCGGGGGCCTCACAGATACGCAGTATTTT
abundance: NA; j_gene: TRBJ2-3; v_gene: TRBV18; d_gene: NA; CDR3aa: CASSPPGGTHTQYF; CDR3nt: TGTGCCAGCTCACCACCAGGCGGGACCCATACGCAGTATTTT
abundance: NA; j_gene: TRBJ1-6; v_gene: TRBV27; d_gene: TRBD1; CDR3aa: CASSLTGINSPLHF; CDR3nt: TGTGCCAGCAGTCTGACAGGGATTAATTCACCCCTCCACTTT
abundance: NA; j_gene: TRBJ1-3; v_gene: TRBV5-1; d_gene: TRBD1; CDR3aa: CASSLGQGGWISGNTIYF; CDR3nt: TGCGCCAGCAGCTTGGGGCAGGGGGGATGGATTTCTGGAAACACCATATATTTT
abundance: NA; j_gene: TRBJ2-7; v_gene: TRBV29-1; d_gene: TRBD1; CDR3aa: CSVLWTGFYEQYF; CDR3nt: TGCAGCGTTTTGTGGACAGGGTTCTACGAGCAGTACTTC
abundance: many; j_gene: TRBJ1-2; v_gene: TRBV5-6; d_gene: TRBD1; CDR3aa: CASTLDRVWYGYTF; CDR3nt: TGTGCCAGCACCCTGGACAGGGTGTGGTATGGCTACACCTTC
abundance: NA; j_gene: TRBJ2-2; v_gene: TRBV29-1; d_gene: NA; CDR3aa: CSVEGYNTGELFF; CDR3nt: TGCAGCGTTGAGGGCTACAACACCGGGGAGCTGTTTTTT
abundance: once; j_gene: TRBJ1-2; v_gene: TRBV5-1; d_gene: TRBD1; CDR3aa: CASSPGQGGTGYTF; CDR3nt: TGCGCCAGCAGCCCTGGACAGGGGGGGACCGGCTACACCTTC
abundance: NA; j_gene: TRBJ2-1; v_gene: TRBV5-6; d_gene: NA; CDR3aa: CASSPITGFFNNEQFF; CDR3nt: TGTGCCAGCAGTCCGATCACAGGATTTTTTAACAATGAGCAGTTCTTC
abundance: NA; j_gene: TRBJ2-1; v_gene: TRBV6-4; d_gene: TRBD2; CDR3aa: CASSASGGEDEQFF; CDR3nt: TGTGCCAGCAGTGCTAGCGGGGGGGAGGATGAGCAGTTCTTC
abundance: NA; j_gene: TRBJ2-3; v_gene: TRBV6-6; d_gene: TRBD1; CDR3aa: CASKGGQGTDTQYF; CDR3nt: TGTGCCTCCAAAGGGGGCCAGGGCACAGATACGCAGTATTTT
abundance: NA; j_gene: TRBJ1-1; v_gene: TRBV7-8; d_gene: NA; CDR3aa: CASSLEGRGAQNTEAFF; CDR3nt: TGTGCCAGCAGCTTAGAAGGCAGGGGTGCTCAGAACACTGAAGCTTTCTTT
abundance: NA; j_gene: TRBJ2-1; v_gene: TRBV5-1; d_gene: TRBD2; CDR3aa: CASSSGTSIFDEQFF; CDR3nt: TGCGCCAGTAGTTCCGGGACTAGCATTTTTGATGAGCAGTTCTTC